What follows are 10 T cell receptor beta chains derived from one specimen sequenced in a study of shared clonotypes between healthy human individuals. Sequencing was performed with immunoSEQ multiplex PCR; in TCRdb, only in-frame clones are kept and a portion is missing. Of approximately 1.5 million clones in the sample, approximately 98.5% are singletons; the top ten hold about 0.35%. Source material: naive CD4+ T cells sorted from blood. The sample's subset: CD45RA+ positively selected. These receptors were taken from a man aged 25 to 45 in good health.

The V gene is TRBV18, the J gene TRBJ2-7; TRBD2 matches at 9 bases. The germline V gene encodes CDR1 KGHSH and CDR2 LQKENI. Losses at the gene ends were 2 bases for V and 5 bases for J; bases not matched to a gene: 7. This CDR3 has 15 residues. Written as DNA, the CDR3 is TGTGCCAGCTCACCAGTAGGACTAGCGATGAACGAGCAGTACTTC. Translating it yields CASSPVGLAMNEQYF.

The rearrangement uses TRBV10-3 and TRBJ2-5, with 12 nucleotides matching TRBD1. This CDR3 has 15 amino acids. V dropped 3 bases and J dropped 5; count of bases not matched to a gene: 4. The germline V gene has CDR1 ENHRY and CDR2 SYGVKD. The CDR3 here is CAISDRDRGRETQYF. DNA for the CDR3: TGTGCCATCAGTGACCGGGACAGGGGGCGGGAGACCCAGTACTTC.

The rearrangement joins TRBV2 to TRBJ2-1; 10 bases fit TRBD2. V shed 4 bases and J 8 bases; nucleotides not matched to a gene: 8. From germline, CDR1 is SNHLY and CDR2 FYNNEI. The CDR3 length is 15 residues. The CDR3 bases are TGTGCCAGCAGTGCTGCTAGCGGGAGTTGGTATGAGCAGTTCTTC. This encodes CASSAASGSWYEQFF.

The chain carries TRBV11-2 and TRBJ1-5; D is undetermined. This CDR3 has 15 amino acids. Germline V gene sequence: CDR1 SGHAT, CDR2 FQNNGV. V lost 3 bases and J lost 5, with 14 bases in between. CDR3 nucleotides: TGTGCCAGCAGCTTGGCGGGAGGTTTCGATCAGCCCCAGCATTTT. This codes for CASSLAGGFDQPQHF.

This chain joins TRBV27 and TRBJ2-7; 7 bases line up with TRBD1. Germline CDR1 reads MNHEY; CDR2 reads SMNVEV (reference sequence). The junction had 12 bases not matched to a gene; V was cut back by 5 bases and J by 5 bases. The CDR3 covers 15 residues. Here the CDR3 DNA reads TGTGCCAGCAGTCCACAGGGGCCCCTCTCTCACGAGCAGTACTTC. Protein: CASSPQGPLSHEQYF.

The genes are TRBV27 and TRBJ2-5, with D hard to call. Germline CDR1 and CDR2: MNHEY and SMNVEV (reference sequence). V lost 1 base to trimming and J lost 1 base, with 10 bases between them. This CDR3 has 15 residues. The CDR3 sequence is CASSLFGRAQETQYF. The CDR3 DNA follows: TGTGCCAGCAGTTTATTCGGTAGGGCCCAAGAGACCCAGTACTTC.

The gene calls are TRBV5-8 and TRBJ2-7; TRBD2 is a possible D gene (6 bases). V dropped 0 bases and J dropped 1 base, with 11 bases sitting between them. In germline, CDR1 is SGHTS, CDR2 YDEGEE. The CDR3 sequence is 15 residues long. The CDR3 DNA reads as TGTGCCAGCAGCTTGGTTGCCGGGGGTTCCTACGAGCAGTACTTC. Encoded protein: CASSLVAGGSYEQYF.

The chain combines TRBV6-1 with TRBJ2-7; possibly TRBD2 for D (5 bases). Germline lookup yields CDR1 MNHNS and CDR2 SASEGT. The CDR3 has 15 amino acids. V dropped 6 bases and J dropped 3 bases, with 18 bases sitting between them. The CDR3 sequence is CASRGSLVDGYEQYF. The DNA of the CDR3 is TGTGCCAGCAGGGGGAGTTTAGTAGATGGCTACGAGCAGTACTTC.

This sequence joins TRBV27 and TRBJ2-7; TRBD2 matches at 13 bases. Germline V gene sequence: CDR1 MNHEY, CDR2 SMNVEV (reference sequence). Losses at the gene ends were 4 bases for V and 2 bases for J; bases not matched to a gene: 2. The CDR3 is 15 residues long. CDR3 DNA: TGTGCCAGCAGTTCAGGACTAGCGGGAGCCTACGAGCAGTACTTC. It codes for CASSSGLAGAYEQYF.

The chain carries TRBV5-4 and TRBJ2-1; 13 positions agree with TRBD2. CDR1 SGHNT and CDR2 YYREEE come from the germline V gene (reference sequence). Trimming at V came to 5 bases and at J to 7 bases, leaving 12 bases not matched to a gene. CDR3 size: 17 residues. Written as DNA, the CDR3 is TGTGCCAGCAGACTGAGGACTAGCGGGAGTGGAAGAAATGAGCAGTTCTTC. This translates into CASRLRTSGSGRNEQFF.